Sequencing of this T cell receptor beta chain was carried out in a study of identical twins. Study-wide results and caveats: Insertions were fewer in abundant cord blood beta clonotypes, whereas memory repertoires showed none of this pattern.

This clonotype has just one count. Its antigen is undetermined. The germline gives CDR1 ENHRY, CDR2 SYGVKD. V was shortened by 0 bases and J by 6 bases, with 6 bases between the two germline ends. The CDR3 extends over 13 amino acids. TCRdb re-called the 5' RACE reads with MiXCR, one entry per CDR3 protein. The repertoire has more than 600,000 distinct CDR3 sequences, 15% to 20% of them found once; the top ten carry about an eighth. These data were likewise used in another study, on T cells expressing NK-cell markers.

The receptor was isolated from a woman aged 18-35 years in good health. Material for sequencing was PBMCs. The chain recombines TRBV10-3 with TRBJ2-1; D remains ambiguous. In DNA, the CDR3 is TGTGCCATCAGTGAGTCCGCCGGCAATGAGCAGTTCTTC. Amino acids: CAISESAGNEQFF.